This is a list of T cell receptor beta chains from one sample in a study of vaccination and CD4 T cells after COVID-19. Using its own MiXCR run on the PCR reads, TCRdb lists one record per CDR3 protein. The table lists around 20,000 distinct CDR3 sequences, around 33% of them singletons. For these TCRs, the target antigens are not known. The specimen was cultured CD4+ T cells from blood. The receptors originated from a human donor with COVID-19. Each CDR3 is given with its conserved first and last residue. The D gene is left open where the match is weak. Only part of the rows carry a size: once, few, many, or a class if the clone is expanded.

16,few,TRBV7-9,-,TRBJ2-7,TGTGCCAGCAGCCCCCTTACGGGGGGCCTTACCTACGAGCAGTACTTC,CASSPLTGGLTYEQYF
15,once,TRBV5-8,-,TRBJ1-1,TGTGCCGGCCGACTTCCACTACAGGCCATGTATGAGGCTTTCTTT,CAGRLPLQAMYEAFF
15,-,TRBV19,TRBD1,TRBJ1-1,TGTGCCAGTAGTCCGGGACAGCTAGCTCTCACTGAAGCTTTCTTT,CASSPGQLALTEAFF
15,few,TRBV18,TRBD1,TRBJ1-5,TGTGCCAGCTCACCGGACAGGGGAGGGAATCAGCCCCAGCATTTT,CASSPDRGGNQPQHF
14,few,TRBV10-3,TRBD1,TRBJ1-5,TGTGCCATCAGGGGGGGACAGGGCAATCAGCCCCAGCATTTT,CAIRGGQGNQPQHF
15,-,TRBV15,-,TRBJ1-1,TGTGCCACCAGTGGAGGTTTCCTGGAGAACACTGAAGCTTTCTTT,CATSGGFLENTEAFF
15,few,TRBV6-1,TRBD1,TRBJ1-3,TGTGCCAGCAGGGGACAGGTCGGAGCTGGAAACACCATATATTTT,CASRGQVGAGNTIYF
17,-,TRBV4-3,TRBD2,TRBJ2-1,TGCGCCAGCAGCCAAGCCCCCGGGCCGGGGGGGTACAATGAGCAGTTCTTC,CASSQAPGPGGYNEQFF
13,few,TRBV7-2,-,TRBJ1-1,TGTGCCAGCAGCTTACGATCAGGGAAGGAAGCTTTCTTT,CASSLRSGKEAFF
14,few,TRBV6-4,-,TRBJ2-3,TGTGCCAGCAGCCTGGGGGATCTCACAGATACGCAGTATTTT,CASSLGDLTDTQYF
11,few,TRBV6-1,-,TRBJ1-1,TGTGCCAGCAGCGCGGACATTGAAGCTTTCTTT,CASSADIEAFF
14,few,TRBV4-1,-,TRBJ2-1,TGCGCCAGCAGCCCGCAGGGGTCTAACAATGAGCAGTTCTTC,CASSPQGSNNEQFF
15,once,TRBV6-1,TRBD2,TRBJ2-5,TGTGCCAGCAGCTTTGGAGCGGGGGGTGGGGAGACCCAGTACTTC,CASSFGAGGGETQYF
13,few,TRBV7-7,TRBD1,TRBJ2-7,TGTGCTAGCCATTTGGGACAGAACTACGAGCAGTACTTC,CASHLGQNYEQYF
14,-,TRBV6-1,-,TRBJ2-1,TGTGCCAGCAGTGACTTCCTAGGAAACAATGAGCAGTTCTTC,CASSDFLGNNEQFF
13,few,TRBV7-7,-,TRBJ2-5,TGTGCTAGCAGCTCCAGCCCGTCGGAGACCCAGTACTTC,CASSSSPSETQYF
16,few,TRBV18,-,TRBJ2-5,TGTGCCAGCTCACCGGCCCTTACGAGCCTCCAAGAGACCCAGTACTTC,CASSPALTSLQETQYF
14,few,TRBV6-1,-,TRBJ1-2,TGTGCCAGCAGGGGGCTCTTCCCTGGGGGGGGCTACACCTTC,CASRGLFPGGGYTF
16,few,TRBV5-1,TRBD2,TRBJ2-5,TGCGCCAGCAGCTTTACTAGCGGGGGCCTACAAGAGACCCAGTACTTC,CASSFTSGGLQETQYF
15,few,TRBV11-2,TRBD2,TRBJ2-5,TGTGCCAGCAGCATTAGCGGGGGGCGGGAGGAGACCCAGTACTTC,CASSISGGREETQYF
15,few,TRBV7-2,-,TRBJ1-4,TGTGCCAGCAGAGATGGGGGGAGCTTTAATGAAAAACTGTTTTTT,CASRDGGSFNEKLFF
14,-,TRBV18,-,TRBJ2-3,TGTGCCAGCTCACTTCGTGCGGTCACGGATACGCAGTATTTT,CASSLRAVTDTQYF
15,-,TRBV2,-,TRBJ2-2,TGTGCCAGCAAACTAGGACAGTGGATCACCGGGGAGCTGTTTTTT,CASKLGQWITGELFF
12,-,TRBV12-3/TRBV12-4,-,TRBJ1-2,TGTGCCAGCAGTGACGACAGCTATGGCTACACCTTC,CASSDDSYGYTF
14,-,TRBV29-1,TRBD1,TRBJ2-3,TGCAGCGCGGGACGGGACAGGGAGACAGATACGCAGTATTTT,CSAGRDRETDTQYF
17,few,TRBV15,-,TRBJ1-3,TGTGCCACCAGCAGAGATGGGGGGGGATACTCTGGAAACACCATATATTTT,CATSRDGGGYSGNTIYF